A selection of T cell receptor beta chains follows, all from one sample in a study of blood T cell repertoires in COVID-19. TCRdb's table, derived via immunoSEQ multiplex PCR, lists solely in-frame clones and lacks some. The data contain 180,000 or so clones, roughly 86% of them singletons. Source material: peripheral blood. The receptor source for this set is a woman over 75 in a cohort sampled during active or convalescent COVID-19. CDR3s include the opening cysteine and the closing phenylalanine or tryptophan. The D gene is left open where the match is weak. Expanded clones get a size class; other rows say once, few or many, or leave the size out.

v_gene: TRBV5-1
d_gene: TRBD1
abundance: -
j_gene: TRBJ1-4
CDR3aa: CASSETGDNEKLFF
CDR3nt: TGCGCCAGCAGCGAGACAGGGGATAATGAAAAACTGTTTTTT

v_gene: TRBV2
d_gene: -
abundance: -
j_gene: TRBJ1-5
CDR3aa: CASSVGRGRYQPQHF
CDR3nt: TGTGCCAGCAGTGTGGGCAGGGGTAGATATCAGCCCCAGCATTTT

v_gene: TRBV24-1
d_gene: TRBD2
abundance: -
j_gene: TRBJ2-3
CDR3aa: CATSEPGLAGGMQYF
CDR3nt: TGTGCCACCAGTGAACCGGGACTAGCGGGAGGAATGCAGTATTTT

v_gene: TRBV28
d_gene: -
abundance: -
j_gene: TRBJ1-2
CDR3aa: CASSSVSYRGYGYTF
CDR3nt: TGTGCCAGCAGTTCAGTGTCGTACCGAGGCTATGGCTACACCTTC

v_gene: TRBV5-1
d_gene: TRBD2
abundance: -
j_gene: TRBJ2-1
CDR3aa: CASSSLWTSGDNEQFF
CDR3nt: TGCGCCAGCAGCTCGCTATGGACTAGCGGGGACAATGAGCAGTTCTTC

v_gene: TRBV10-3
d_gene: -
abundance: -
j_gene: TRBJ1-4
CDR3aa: CAISESVTGEKLFF
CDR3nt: TGTGCCATCAGTGAGTCTGTCACCGGGGAAAAACTGTTTTTT

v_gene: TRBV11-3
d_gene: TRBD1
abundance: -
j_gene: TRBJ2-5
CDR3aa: CASSIYRGIRETQYF
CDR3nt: TGTGCCAGCAGTATTTACAGGGGAATACGGGAGACCCAGTACTTC

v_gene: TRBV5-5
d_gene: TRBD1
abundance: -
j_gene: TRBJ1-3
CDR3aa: CASSPQGSGNTIYF
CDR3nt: TGTGCCAGCAGCCCACAGGGGAGTGGAAACACCATATATTTT

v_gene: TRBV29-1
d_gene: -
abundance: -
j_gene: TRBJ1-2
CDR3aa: CSVEEQSSARSYTF
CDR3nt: TGCAGCGTTGAAGAACAGTCTTCGGCGCGAAGCTACACCTTC

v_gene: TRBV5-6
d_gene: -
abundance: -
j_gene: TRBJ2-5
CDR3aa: CASSPAGAGQETQYF
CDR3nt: TGTGCCAGCAGCCCAGCCGGGGCGGGACAAGAGACCCAGTACTTC

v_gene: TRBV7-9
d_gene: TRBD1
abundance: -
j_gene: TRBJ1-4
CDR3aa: CASRPGTANEKLFF
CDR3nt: TGTGCCAGCAGGCCCGGGACAGCTAATGAAAAACTGTTTTTT

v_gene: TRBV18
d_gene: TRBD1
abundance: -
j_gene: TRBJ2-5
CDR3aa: CASSLGTGRQETQYF
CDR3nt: TGTGCCAGCTCACTCGGGACAGGGCGGCAAGAGACCCAGTACTTC

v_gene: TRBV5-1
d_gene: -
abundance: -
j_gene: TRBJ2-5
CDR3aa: CASSPGLTGETQYF
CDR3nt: TGCGCCAGCAGCCCGGGACTCACTGGGGAGACCCAGTACTTC

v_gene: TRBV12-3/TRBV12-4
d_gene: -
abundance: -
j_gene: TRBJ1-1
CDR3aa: CASSLALTGGAFF
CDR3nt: TGTGCCAGCAGTTTAGCGCTCACAGGCGGAGCTTTCTTT

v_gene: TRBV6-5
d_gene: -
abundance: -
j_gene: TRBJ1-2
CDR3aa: CASSRPGQGVGYTF
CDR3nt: TGTGCCAGCAGCCGACCGGGACAAGGAGTTGGCTACACCTTC

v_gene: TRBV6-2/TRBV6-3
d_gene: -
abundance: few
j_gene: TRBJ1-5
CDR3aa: CASSYTGGLPPQHF
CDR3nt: TGTGCCAGCAGTTACACTGGGGGCCTACCGCCCCAGCATTTT

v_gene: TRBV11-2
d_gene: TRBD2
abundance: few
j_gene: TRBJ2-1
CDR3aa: CASSGLAGSRGEQFF
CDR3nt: TGTGCCAGCAGTGGACTAGCGGGGTCCCGGGGTGAGCAGTTCTTC

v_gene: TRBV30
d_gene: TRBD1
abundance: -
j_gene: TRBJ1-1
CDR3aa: CAWSLQGAEAFF
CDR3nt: TGTGCCTGGAGTTTACAGGGGGCTGAAGCTTTCTTT

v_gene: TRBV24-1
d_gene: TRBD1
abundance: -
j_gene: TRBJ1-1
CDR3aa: CATRPSGTANTEAFF
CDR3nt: TGTGCCACCAGGCCTTCCGGGACAGCGAACACTGAAGCTTTCTTT

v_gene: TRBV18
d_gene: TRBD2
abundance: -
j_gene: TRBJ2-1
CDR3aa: CASSPRTSGSSYNEQFF
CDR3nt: TGTGCCAGCTCACCCCGGACTAGCGGGAGCTCCTACAATGAGCAGTTCTTC

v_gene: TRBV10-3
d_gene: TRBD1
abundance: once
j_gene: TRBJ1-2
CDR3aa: CANGVRDRGYGYTF
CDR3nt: TGTGCCAACGGGGTAAGGGACAGGGGCTATGGCTACACCTTC

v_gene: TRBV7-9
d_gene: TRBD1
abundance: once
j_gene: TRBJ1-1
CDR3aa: CASSAPGQGVTEAFF
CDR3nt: TGTGCCAGCAGCGCGCCGGGACAGGGTGTCACTGAAGCTTTCTTT